Described below is a single T cell receptor (beta chain) sequence and its context. Its antigen is not known. The protocol was immunoSEQ multiplex PCR, while the TCRdb copy is restricted to in-frame clones and leaves out a portion. This table holds tens of thousands of clones, approximately 91% found once. This sample was included in a study of radiotherapy plus CTLA-4 blockade in lung cancer. Across the whole study: Of the patients, 18% showed objective responses and roughly 30% attained disease control.

Germline CDR1 reads SGHKS; CDR2 reads YYEKEE (reference sequence). This CDR3 has 18 residues. V was pared by 0 bases and J by 0 bases, with 10 bases of the junction left unmatched. Broader study findings: Radiotherapy with ipilimumab was followed by blood expansion of tumor-derived clones. Among reported predictors of response, early blood T cell clone dynamics with interferon-beta performed best.

The sequences come from peripheral blood, collected from a patient treated with radiotherapy plus ipilimumab. The rearrangement joins TRBV5-5 to TRBJ1-2, with 8 bases fitting TRBD1. The sequence came from a human donor with non-small cell lung cancer whose response to radiotherapy plus ipilimumab could not be evaluated. The CDR3 protein is CASSLARGTGISNYGYTF. CDR3 DNA sequence: TGTGCCAGCAGCTTGGCCCGTGGGACAGGCATTTCTAACTATGGCTACACCTTC.